The 20 T cell receptor beta chains below all came from one sample that was sequenced in a study of tissue T cells after allogeneic stem cell transplantation. Some clones are missing from TCRdb's copy, which holds only in-frame ones; the method was immunoSEQ multiplex PCR. Among fewer than 5,000 clones listed, more than 40% were seen once. The time point: mouse harvest day 14 after allogeneic transplant. Mouse grafts combined 10^7 T-cell-depleted bone marrow cells with 10^6 splenic CD5+ T cells. What was sequenced was lymph node tissue. The receptors derive from a female BALB/c mouse given C57BL/6 T cells with graft-versus-host disease after an allogeneic hematopoietic cell transplant.

Details on this clone: Here the gene names and germline are mouse. The observed sequence ends 1 residue before the CDR3 terminus, with the missing tail filled in from the germline J gene. The chain couples TRBV16 to TRBJ1-1; D ambiguous. Germline values: CDR1 SGHSA, CDR2 FRNQAP. The CDR3 runs to 13 residues. V was cut by 1 base and J by 4 bases, with 7 bases left in between. The CDR3 DNA, read in part, is TGTGCAAGCAGCTTAGGTTACAGCACAGAAGTCTTC. Its translation: CASSLGYSTEVF. Given in full, the CDR3 is CASSLGYSTEVFF.

As for this clone: Each gene name is a mouse one. The CDR3 end is not reached by the read, which stops 1 residue before it; the germline J gene fills it in. This chain uses TRBV1 with TRBJ2-1; 13 bases agree with TRBD2. The V gene end was trimmed by 4 bases and the J gene end by 4 bases; junction bases not matched to a gene: 1. The CDR3 has 15 residues. CDR1 and CDR2 (germline): NSQYPW, LRSPGD (reference sequence). The CDR3 sequence: CTCSGTGGAYAEQFF. The covered CDR3 bases are TGCACCTGCAGTGGGACTGGGGGGGCGTATGCTGAGCAGTTC.

A note on this clone: Genes here carry mouse names. The CDR3 end falls 1 residue outside the read, so it is completed with the germline J gene. The J gene is TRBJ2-4, the V gene TRBV12-1; D may be TRBD1 or TRBD2 (5 bases each). Germline V lookup: CDR1 SGHSN, CDR2 HYEKVE. The V gene lost 2 bases and the J gene lost 6 bases, with 11 bases spanning the gap. The CDR3 is 13 amino acids. This CDR3 is CASSRRDGNTLYF. Incomplete CDR3 DNA: TGTGCCAGCTCTCGCCGGGACGGGAACACCTTGTAC.

Notes on this clone: Gene names and germline refer to mouse. The CDR3 end lies 1 residue beyond the end of the read and is filled in from the germline J gene. The gene calls are TRBV13-3 and TRBJ1-6; D not certain. TRBJ1-6 is marked as an open reading frame, function uncertain. V was clipped by 1 base and J by 6 bases, with 5 bases between them. Germline values: CDR1 NNHDY, CDR2 SYVADS. The CDR3 has 13 amino acids. CDR3 amino acids: CASSDQVNSPLYF. CDR3 DNA, as far as it was read: TGTGCCAGCAGTGATCAGGTTAATTCGCCCCTCTAC.

As for this clone: Gene names are the mouse ones. CDR3 sequence: CASSLLSGGHTEVFF. The DNA read from the CDR3 is TGTGCCAGCAGTCTGTTATCAGGGGGGCACACAGAAGTCTTC. The chain uses TRBV26 and TRBJ1-1; 7 bases are shared with TRBD1. The CDR3 end falls 1 residue outside the read, so it is completed with the germline J gene. From germline, CDR1 is KGHPV and CDR2 FQNQEV (reference sequence). V was pared by 1 base and J by 3 bases, with 5 bases of the junction left unmatched. The length of the CDR3 is 15 residues.

For this clone: Mouse names are used for the genes. The CDR3 end lies 1 residue beyond the end of the read and is filled in from the germline J gene. The chain combines TRBV5 with TRBJ1-2, with D perhaps TRBD1 (5 bases). V was trimmed by 4 bases and J by 0 bases, leaving 6 bases between them. CDR3 size: 13 residues. The germline V gene has CDR1 LGHNA and CDR2 YNLKQL (reference sequence). The part of the CDR3 DNA that was read is TGTGCCAGCAGCCCGACAGCAAACTCCGACTACACC. Translation: CASSPTANSDYT. The whole CDR3 sequence reads CASSPTANSDYTF.

A note on this clone: These gene names are mouse names. Read coverage stops 1 residue before the CDR3 terminus; the germline J gene supplies the remainder. The chain joins TRBV3 to TRBJ1-1; D is uncertain. Germline CDR1 and CDR2: SNHLY and FYNGKV (reference sequence). The CDR3 covers 12 residues. V was clipped by 2 bases and J by 1 base, with 2 bases between them. The CDR3 loop is CASSLRNTEVFF. The CDR3 DNA, read in part, is TGTGCCAGCAGCTTAAGAAACACAGAAGTCTTC.

This clone was observed a few times. These gene names are mouse names. The read stops 1 residue short of the end of the CDR3; the missing end is completed from the germline J gene. V and J are TRBV13-2 and TRBJ2-7, with 10 bases aligning to TRBD2. The germline CDR1 and CDR2 sequences are NNHNN and SYGAGS (reference sequence). This CDR3 has 15 amino acids. The V gene end was trimmed by 6 bases and the J gene end by 0 bases; junction bases not matched to a gene: 6. The CDR3 spells CASVTDWGVSYEQYF. Incomplete CDR3 DNA: TGTGCCAGCGTTACAGACTGGGGGGTCTCCTATGAACAGTAC.

With respect to this clone: Gene names follow the mouse nomenclature. The read ends 1 residue shy of where the CDR3 ends; the end is completed using the germline J gene. The chain links TRBV26 to TRBJ2-5; TRBD1 might be the D (7 bases). Germline CDR1 KGHPV, CDR2 FQNQEV (reference sequence). The CDR3 consists of 13 residues. Trimming cost V 2 bases and J 5 bases, with 8 bases left between them. The CDR3: CASSLRGLDTQYF. The DNA read from the CDR3 is TGTGCCAGCAGTCTGAGGGGGCTAGACACCCAGTAC. Based on the CDR3 plus reference TRBV26 and TRBJ2-5, the full variable domain is NSKVIQTPRYLVKGQGQKAKMRCIPEKGHPVVFWYQQNKNNEFKFLINFQNQEVLQQIDMTEKRFSAECPSNSPCSLEIQSSEAGDSALYLCASSLRGLDTQYFGPGTRLLVL.

This clone was picked up one time. Mouse gene names apply. The CDR3 end falls 1 residue outside the read, so it is completed with the germline J gene. The chain recombines TRBV12-2 with TRBJ2-1, with D tentatively TRBD1 (6 bases). The germline CDR1 and CDR2 sequences are SGHLS and HYDKME. V lost 1 base and J 2 bases, leaving 8 bases between the germline ends. The CDR3 consists of 14 residues. Incomplete CDR3 DNA: TGTGCCAGCTCTCTGGCAGGGGACTATGCTGAGCAGTTC. It specifies CASSLAGDYAEQF. The complete CDR3 protein is CASSLAGDYAEQFF.

By sample share, this clone is medium-sized. Gene names refer to mouse genes. The DNA read from the CDR3 is TGTGCCAGCAGTGATGCCCTGGGGGGTTACGAACAGTAC. It yields the protein CASSDALGGYEQY. The full CDR3 sequence reads CASSDALGGYEQYF. V is TRBV13-1 and J is TRBJ2-7; TRBD2 matches 8 bases. The read comes to an end 1 residue before the CDR3 does, leaving the germline J gene to fill in the end. Germline V gives CDR1 NSHNY, CDR2 SYGAGN. There are 14 residues in the CDR3. V dropped 0 bases and J dropped 7; count of bases not matched to a gene: 6.

This clone was seen more than once but under ten times. Genes here carry mouse names. The read ends 1 residue before the CDR3 terminus; that terminus is restored from the germline J gene. The rearrangement links TRBV26 to TRBJ2-7, with 7 positions matching TRBD2. The trim removed 0 bases at V and 6 bases at J, leaving 2 bases unmatched. CDR3 length: 13 amino acids. CDR1 and CDR2 from the germline V gene are KGHPV and FQNQEV (reference sequence). CDR3 DNA (partial): TGTGCCAGCAGTCTGTCGAACTGGGGTGAACAGTAC. Translated: CASSLSNWGEQY. The CDR3 in full is CASSLSNWGEQYF.

This clone was observed a handful of times. Genes here carry mouse names. The read is 1 residue too short to cover the CDR3 end, so that end is filled in from the germline J gene. The V and J genes are TRBV12-1 and TRBJ1-6; no reliable D call. TRBJ1-6 counts as an open reading frame of uncertain function. The length of the CDR3 is 13 residues. CDR1 is SGHSN, CDR2 HYEKVE, per germline. Trimming removed 0 bases at V and 2 bases at J, with 1 base between. The CDR3 sequence is CASSLAYNSPLYF. Partial CDR3 DNA: TGTGCCAGCTCTCTCGCCTATAATTCGCCCCTCTAC.

With regard to this clone: Mouse gene names and germline throughout. From the germline J gene comes the end of the CDR3, since the read stops 1 residue before it. The chain recombines TRBV12-1 with TRBJ2-7; D is unresolved. In germline, CDR1 is SGHSN, CDR2 HYEKVE. The CDR3 has 11 residues. V gave up 4 bases and J gave up 3 bases, with 6 bases separating them. The covered CDR3 bases are TGTGCCAGCTCCCTCAACTATGAACAGTAC. It translates to CASSLNYEQY. Given in full, the CDR3 is CASSLNYEQYF.

This clone was recorded a few times. The genes and germline here are from mouse. The CDR3 end lies 1 residue beyond the end of the read and is filled in from the germline J gene. The gene calls are TRBV5 and TRBJ2-5, with TRBD2 matching 11 bases. The ends lost 3 bases at V and 0 bases at J; junction bases unmatched: 5. This CDR3 is built from 17 residues. Per the germline V gene, CDR1 is LGHNA and CDR2 is YNLKQL (reference sequence). The CDR3 DNA, read in part, is TGTGCCAGCAGCCACCCGGGACTGGGGGTTAACCAAGACACCCAGTAC. Protein product: CASSHPGLGVNQDTQY. The entire CDR3 reads CASSHPGLGVNQDTQYF.

In regard to this clone: Gene labels here are mouse ones. The read falls 1 residue short of the CDR3 end, and the missing part is taken from the germline J gene. The genes are TRBV26 and TRBJ2-7, with D perhaps TRBD2 (5 bases). Germline V lookup: CDR1 KGHPV, CDR2 FQNQEV (reference sequence). This CDR3 comprises 14 residues. V lost 3 bases and J lost 0, with 9 bases in between. The CDR3 loop reads CASSLHWSSYEQYF. Partial CDR3 DNA: TGTGCCAGCAGTCTACACTGGAGCTCCTATGAACAGTAC.

This clone is classed as medium-sized. Gene names are the mouse ones. The sequenced fragment ends 1 residue before the CDR3 boundary, so the rest is inferred from the germline J gene. This sequence joins TRBV13-2 and TRBJ2-7, with 8 bases lining up with TRBD2. The length of the CDR3 is 13 residues. Per the germline V gene, CDR1 is NNHNN and CDR2 is SYGAGS (reference sequence). Germline trimming cut 4 bases from V and 1 base from J; bases unmatched to any gene: 1. The sequenced CDR3 bases are TGTGCCAGCGGTCGACTGGGGTCCTATGAACAGTAC. Translation gives CASGRLGSYEQY. From start to end, the CDR3 is CASGRLGSYEQYF.

Comment on this clone: Each gene name is a mouse one. The read ends 1 residue before the CDR3 terminus; that terminus is restored from the germline J gene. Other DNA sequences in the sample encode the same CDR3. The chain has TRBV13-3 and TRBJ2-4; 14 bases are a match to TRBD2. The V gene's germline CDR1 is NNHDY and CDR2 SYVADS. The V segment lost 4 bases and the J segment 6 bases; nucleotides outside the gene matches: 7. The CDR3 spans 16 residues. The CDR3 bases that were read are TGTGCCAGCAGTCCCGGGACTGGGGGGGCGCGGAACACCTTGTAC. Translating gives CASSPGTGGARNTLY. The whole CDR3 sequence reads CASSPGTGGARNTLYF. The entire variable domain, with the rest obtained from reference TRBV13-3 and TRBJ2-4, is as follows: EAAVTQSPRSKVAVTGGKVTLSCHQTNNHDYMYWYRQDTGHGLRLIHYSYVADSTEKGDIPDGYKASRPSQENFSLILELASLSQTAVYFCASSPGTGGARNTLYFGAGTRLSVL.

This clone ranks as large. The germline and genes are mouse ones. The read comes to an end 1 residue before the CDR3 does, leaving the germline J gene to fill in the end. This chain connects TRBV15 to TRBJ2-7, with D uncertain. V lost 5 bases and J 4 bases, leaving 3 bases between the germline ends. This CDR3 contains 10 residues. Germline lookup yields CDR1 SGHND and CDR2 FRSKSL. This chain's CDR3 is CASSQYEQYF. The sequenced part of the CDR3 DNA is TGTGCCAGCAGTCAATATGAACAGTAC.

In regard to this clone: Each gene name is a mouse one. The read halts 1 residue ahead of the CDR3 end, with the missing end drawn from the germline J gene. The rearrangement joins TRBV16 to TRBJ2-4; a possible D gene is TRBD1 (6 bases). CDR1 is SGHSA, CDR2 FRNQAP, per germline. The V end lost 3 bases, the J end lost 6 bases, and 10 bases lay between the germline ends. The CDR3 has 13 residues. The CDR3 protein is CASSFTGKNTLYF. The CDR3 bases that were read are TGTGCAAGCAGCTTCACAGGGAAGAACACCTTGTAC.